This T cell receptor (beta chain) was captured by sequencing in a study of type 1 regulatory T cells. About the study: T-allo10 is an in vitro-generated, Tr1-enriched CD4 T cell product specific for alloantigen.

V was trimmed by 3 bases and J by 0 bases, leaving 7 bases between them. Germline CDR1 reads KGHSH; CDR2 reads LQKENI. This CDR3 spans 14 amino acids. Study results and limitations: Type 1 regulatory T cells had a more restricted TCR repertoire than non-type 1 regulatory T cells.

TCRdb reprocessed the reads with MiXCR, giving one entry per CDR3 protein. The table lists about 42,000 distinct CDR3 sequences, about 12% of them singletons. This clonotype was seen only a few times. Antigen unknown. The TCR was taken from a human donor in good health. Sequencing used cultured non-Tr1 T cells, either the whole culture or a sorted T cell fraction (not recorded which). The chain combines TRBV18 with TRBJ2-3; no firm D call. CDR3 sequence: CASSPVRSTDTQYF. The DNA for the CDR3 is TGTGCCAGCTCACCTGTCCGGAGCACAGATACGCAGTATTTT.